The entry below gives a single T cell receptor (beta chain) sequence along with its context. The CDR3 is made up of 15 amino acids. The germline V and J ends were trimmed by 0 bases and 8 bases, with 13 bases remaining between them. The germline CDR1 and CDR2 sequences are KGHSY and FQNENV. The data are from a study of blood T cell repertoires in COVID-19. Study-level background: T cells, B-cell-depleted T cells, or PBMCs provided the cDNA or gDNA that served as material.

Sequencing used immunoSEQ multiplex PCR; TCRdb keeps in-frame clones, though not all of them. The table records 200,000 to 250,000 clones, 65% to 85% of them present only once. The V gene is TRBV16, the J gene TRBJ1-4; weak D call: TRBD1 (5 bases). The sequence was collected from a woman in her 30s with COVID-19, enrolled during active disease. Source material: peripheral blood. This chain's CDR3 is CASSQSSGFSEKLFF. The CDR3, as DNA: TGTGCCAGCAGCCAATCATCAGGGTTCAGCGAAAAACTGTTTTTT.